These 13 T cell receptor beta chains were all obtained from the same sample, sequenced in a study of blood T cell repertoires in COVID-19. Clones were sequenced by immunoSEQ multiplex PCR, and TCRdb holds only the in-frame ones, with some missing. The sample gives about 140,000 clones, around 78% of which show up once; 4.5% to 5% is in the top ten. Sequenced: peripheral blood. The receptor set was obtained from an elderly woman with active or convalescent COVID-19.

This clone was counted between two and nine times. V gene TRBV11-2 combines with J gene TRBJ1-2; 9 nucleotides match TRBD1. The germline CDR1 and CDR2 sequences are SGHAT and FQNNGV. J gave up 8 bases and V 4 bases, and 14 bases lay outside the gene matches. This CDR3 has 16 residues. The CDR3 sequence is CASSSLGGGQGGGYTF. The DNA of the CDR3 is TGTGCCAGCAGCTCATTAGGGGGGGGACAGGGTGGCGGCTACACCTTC.

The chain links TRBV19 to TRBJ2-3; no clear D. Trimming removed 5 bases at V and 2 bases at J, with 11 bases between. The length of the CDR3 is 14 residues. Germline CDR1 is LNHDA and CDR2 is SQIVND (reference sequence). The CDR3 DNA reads TGTGCCAGTAGTCCCCGCGGATACACAGATACGCAGTATTTT. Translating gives CASSPRGYTDTQYF.

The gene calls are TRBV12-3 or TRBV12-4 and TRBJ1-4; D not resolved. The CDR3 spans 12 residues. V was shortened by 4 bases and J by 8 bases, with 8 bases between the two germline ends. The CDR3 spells CASSSFQEKLFF. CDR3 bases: TGTGCCAGCAGTTCCTTTCAGGAAAAACTGTTTTTT.

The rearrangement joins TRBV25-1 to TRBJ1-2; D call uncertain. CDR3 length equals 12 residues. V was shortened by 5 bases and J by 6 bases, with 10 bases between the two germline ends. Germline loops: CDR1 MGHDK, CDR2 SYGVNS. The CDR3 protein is CASSPLGDGYTF. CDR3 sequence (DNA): TGTGCCAGCAGTCCCCTGGGCGATGGCTACACCTTC.

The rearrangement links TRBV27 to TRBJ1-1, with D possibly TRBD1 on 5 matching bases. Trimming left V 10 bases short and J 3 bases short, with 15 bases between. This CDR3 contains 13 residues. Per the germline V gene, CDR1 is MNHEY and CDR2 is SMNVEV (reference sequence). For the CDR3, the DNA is TGTGCCACCGGGGGGGTATACGACACTGAAGCTTTCTTT. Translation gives CATGGVYDTEAFF.

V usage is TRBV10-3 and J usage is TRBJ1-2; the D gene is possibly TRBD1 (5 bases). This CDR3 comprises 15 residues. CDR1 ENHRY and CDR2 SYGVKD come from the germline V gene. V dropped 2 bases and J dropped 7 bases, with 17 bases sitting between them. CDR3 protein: CAISENPGGFTGYTF. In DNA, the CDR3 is TGTGCCATCAGTGAGAACCCCGGGGGTTTTACTGGCTACACCTTC.

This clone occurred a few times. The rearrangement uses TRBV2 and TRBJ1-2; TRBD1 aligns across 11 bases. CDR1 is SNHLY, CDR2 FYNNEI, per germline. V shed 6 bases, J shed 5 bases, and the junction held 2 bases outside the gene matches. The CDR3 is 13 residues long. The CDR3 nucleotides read TGTGCCAGCAGGGGGACAGGGGGGTATGGCTACACCTTC. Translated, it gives CASRGTGGYGYTF.

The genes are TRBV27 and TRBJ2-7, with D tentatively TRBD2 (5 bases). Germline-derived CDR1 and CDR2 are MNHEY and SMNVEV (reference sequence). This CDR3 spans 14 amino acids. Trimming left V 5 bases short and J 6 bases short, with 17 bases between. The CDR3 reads CASSLGLLSGEQYF. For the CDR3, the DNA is TGTGCCAGCAGTCTAGGACTCCTGTCGGGCGAGCAGTACTTC.

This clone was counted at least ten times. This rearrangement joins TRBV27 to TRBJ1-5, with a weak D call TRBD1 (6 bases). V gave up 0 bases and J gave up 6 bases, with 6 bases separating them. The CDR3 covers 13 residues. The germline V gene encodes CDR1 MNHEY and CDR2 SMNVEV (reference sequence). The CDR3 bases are TGTGCCAGCAGTTTATCACAGGGTCAGCCCCAGCATTTT. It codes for CASSLSQGQPQHF.

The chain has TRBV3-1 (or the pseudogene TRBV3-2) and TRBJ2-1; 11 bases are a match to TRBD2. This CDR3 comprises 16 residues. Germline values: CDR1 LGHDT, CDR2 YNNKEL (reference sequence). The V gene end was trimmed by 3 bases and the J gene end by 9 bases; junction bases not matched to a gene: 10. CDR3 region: CASSHPLAGGQGEQFF. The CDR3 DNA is TGTGCCAGCAGCCACCCTCTAGCGGGGGGCCAGGGTGAGCAGTTCTTC.

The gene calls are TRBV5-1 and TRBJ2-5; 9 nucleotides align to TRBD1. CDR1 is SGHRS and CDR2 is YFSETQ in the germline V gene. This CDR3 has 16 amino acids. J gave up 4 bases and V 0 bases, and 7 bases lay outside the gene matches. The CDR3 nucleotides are TGCGCCAGCAGCTTGGCCCCTACAGGGGGCGGAGAGACCCAGTACTTC. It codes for CASSLAPTGGGETQYF.

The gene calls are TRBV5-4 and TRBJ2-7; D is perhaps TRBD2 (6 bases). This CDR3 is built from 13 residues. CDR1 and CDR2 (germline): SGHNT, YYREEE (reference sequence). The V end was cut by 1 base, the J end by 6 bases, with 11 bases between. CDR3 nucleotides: TGTGCCAGCAGCTTGACGGGGACTGGCGAGCAGTACTTC. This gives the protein CASSLTGTGEQYF.

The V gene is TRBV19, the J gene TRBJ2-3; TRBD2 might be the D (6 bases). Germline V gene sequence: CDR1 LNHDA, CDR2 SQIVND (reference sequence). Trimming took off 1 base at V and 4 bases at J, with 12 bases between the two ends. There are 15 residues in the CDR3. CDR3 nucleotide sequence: TGTGCCAGTAGTATAGCGACTAGTATGCCAGATACGCAGTATTTT. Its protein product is CASSIATSMPDTQYF.